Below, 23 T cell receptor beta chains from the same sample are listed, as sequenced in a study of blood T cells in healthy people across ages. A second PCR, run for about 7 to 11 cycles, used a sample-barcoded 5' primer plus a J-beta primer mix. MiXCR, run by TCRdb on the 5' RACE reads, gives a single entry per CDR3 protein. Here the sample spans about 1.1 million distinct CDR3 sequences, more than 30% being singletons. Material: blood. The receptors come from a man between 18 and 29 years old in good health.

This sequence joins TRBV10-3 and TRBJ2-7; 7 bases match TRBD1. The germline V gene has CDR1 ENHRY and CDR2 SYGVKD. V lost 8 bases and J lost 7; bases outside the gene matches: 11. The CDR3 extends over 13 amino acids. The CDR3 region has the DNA TGTGCCATCGGGGACAGCCCCTACAATGAGCAGTACTTC. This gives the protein CAIGDSPYNEQYF.

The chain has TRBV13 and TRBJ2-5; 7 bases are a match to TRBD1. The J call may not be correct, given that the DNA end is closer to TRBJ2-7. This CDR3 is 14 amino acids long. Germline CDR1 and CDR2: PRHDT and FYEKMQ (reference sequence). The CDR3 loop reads CASSVGGRWYEQYF. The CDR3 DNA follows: TGTGCCAGCAGTGTAGGGGGCCGTTGGTACGAGCAGTACTTC.

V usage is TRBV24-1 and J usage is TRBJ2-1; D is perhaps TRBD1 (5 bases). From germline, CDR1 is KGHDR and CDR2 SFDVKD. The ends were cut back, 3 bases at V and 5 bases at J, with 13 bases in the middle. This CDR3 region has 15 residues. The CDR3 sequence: CATSDPRGPNNEQFF. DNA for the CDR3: TGTGCCACCAGTGATCCAAGGGGCCCCAACAATGAGCAGTTCTTC.

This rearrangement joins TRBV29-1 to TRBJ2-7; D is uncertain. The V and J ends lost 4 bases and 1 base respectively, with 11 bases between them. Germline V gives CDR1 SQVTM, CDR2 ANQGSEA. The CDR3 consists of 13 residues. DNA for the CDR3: TGCAGCGTTGTGAGTCCGGCTTCCTACGAGCAGTACTTC. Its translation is CSVVSPASYEQYF.

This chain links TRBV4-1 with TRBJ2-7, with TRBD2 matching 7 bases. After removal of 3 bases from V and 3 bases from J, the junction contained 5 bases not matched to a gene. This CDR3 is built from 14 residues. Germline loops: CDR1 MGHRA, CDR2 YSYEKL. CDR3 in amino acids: CASSQRTSNYEQYF. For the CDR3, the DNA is TGCGCCAGCAGCCAGAGGACTAGTAACTACGAGCAGTACTTC.

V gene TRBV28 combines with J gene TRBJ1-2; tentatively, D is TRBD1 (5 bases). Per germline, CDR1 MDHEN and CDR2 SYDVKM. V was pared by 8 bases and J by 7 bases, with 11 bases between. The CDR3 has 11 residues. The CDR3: CASHSRGGYTF. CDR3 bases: TGTGCCAGCCACTCAAGGGGTGGCTACACCTTC.

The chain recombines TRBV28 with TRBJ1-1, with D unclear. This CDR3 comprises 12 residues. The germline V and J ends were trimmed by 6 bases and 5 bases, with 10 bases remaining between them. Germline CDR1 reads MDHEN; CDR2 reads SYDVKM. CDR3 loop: CASSPYQTEAFF. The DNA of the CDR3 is TGTGCCAGCAGCCCCTATCAAACTGAAGCTTTCTTT. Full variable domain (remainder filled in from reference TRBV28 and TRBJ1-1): DVKVTQSSRYLVKRTGEKVFLECVQDMDHENMFWYRQDPGLGLRLIYFSYDVKMKEKGDIPEGYSVSREKKERFSLILESASTNQTSMYLCASSPYQTEAFFGQGTRLTVV.

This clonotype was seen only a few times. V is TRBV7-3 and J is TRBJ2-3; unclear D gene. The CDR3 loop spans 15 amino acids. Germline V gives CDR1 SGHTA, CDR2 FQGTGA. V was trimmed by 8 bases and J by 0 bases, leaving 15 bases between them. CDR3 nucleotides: TGTGCCAGCGCCAGACCAGCATCGAGCACAGATACGCAGTATTTT. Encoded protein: CASARPASSTDTQYF.

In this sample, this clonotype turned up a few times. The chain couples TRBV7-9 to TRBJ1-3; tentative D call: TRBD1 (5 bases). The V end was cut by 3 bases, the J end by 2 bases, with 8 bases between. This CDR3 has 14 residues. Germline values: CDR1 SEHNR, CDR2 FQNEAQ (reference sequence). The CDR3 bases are TGTGCCAGCAGCTTTGGGGGAGCTGGAAACACCATATATTTT. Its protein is CASSFGGAGNTIYF.

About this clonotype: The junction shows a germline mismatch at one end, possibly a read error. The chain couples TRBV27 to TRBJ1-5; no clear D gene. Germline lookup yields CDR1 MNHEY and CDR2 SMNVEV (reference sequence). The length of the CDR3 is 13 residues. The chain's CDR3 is CASSSRQNRPQHF. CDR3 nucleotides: TGTGCCAGCAGTTCTCGGCAGAATCGGCCCCAGCATTTT.

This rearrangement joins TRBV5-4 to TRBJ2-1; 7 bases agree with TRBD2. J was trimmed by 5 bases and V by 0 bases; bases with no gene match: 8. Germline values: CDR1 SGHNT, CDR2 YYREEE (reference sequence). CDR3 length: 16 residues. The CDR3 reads CASSLEGWGGNNEQFF. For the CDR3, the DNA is TGTGCCAGCAGCTTGGAGGGCTGGGGGGGAAACAATGAGCAGTTCTTC. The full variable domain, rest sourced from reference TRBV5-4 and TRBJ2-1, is ETGVTQSPTHLIKTRGQQVTLRCSSQSGHNTVSWYQQALGQGPQFIFQYYREEENGRGNFPPRFSGLQFPNYSSELNVNALELDDSALYLCASSLEGWGGNNEQFFGPGTRLTVL.

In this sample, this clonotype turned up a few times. The CDR3 loop is CASSLAAHSSYEQYF. In DNA, the CDR3 is TGTGCCAGCAGCTTAGCGGCTCATAGCTCCTACGAGCAGTACTTC. This chain links TRBV7-2 with TRBJ2-7; D uncertain. The V end was cut by 0 bases, the J end by 0 bases, with 9 bases between. CDR1 is SGHTA, CDR2 FQGNSA, per germline. The CDR3 spans 15 residues.

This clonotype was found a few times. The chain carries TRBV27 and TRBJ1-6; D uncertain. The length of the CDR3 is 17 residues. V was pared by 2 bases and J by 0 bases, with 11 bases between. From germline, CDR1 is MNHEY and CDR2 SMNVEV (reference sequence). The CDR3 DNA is TGTGCCAGCAGTTTAATAGGTCCGAGCTCCTATAATTCACCCCTCCACTTT. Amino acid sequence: CASSLIGPSSYNSPLHF.

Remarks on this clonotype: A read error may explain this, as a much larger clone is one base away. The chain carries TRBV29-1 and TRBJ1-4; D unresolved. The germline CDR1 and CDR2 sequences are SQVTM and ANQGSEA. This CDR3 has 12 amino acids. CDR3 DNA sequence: TGCAGCGTTCGGAACATCGAGGAAAAACCGTTTTTT. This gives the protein CSVRNIEEKPFF.

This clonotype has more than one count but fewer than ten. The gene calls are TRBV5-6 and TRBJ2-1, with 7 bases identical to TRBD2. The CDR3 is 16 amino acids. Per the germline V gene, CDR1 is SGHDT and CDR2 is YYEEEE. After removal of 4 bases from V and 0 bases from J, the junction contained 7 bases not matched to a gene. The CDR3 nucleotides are TGTGCCAGCAGCCACTCCGGGACTAACTCCTACAATGAGCAGTTCTTC. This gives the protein CASSHSGTNSYNEQFF.

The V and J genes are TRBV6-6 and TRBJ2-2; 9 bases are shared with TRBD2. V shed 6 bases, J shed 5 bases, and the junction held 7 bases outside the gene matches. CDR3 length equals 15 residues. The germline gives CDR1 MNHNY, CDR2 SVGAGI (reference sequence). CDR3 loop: CASSPSGDTTGELFF. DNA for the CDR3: TGTGCCAGCAGCCCTAGCGGGGATACAACCGGGGAGCTGTTTTTT.

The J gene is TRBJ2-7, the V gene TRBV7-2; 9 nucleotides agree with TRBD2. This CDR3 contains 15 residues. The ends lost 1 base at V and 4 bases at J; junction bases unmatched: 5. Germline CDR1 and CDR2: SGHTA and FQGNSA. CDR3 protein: CASSLVVAGVYEQYF. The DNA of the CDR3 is TGTGCCAGCAGCTTAGTGGTAGCGGGGGTGTACGAGCAGTACTTC. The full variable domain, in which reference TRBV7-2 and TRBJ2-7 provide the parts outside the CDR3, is GAGVSQSPSNKVTEKGKDVELRCDPISGHTALYWYRQSLGQGLEFLIYFQGNSAPDKSGLPSDRFSAERTGGSVSTLTIQRTQQEDSAVYLCASSLVVAGVYEQYFGPGTRLTVT.

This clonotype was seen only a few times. CDR3 residues: CASSQDGREHTEAFF. CDR3 nucleotides: TGTGCCAGCAGCCAAGATGGGCGGGAGCACACTGAAGCTTTCTTT. The V and J genes are TRBV4-2 and TRBJ1-1; no definite D call. The V gene's germline CDR1 is LGHNA and CDR2 YNFKEQ. V was clipped by 0 bases and J by 3 bases, with 11 bases between them. There are 15 residues in the CDR3.

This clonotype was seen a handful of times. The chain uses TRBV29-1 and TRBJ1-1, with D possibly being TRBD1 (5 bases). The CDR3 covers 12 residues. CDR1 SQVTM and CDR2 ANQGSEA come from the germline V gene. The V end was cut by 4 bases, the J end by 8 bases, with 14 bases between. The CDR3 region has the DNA TGCAGCGTTGGGGGACCCGGAGGGGAAGCTTTCTTT. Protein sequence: CSVGGPGGEAFF.

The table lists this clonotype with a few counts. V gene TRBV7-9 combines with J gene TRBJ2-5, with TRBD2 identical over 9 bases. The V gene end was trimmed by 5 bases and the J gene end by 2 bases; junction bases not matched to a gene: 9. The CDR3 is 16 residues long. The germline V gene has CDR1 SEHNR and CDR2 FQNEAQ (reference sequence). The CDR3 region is CASSHSVTSGQETQYF. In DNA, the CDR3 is TGTGCCAGCAGCCACAGTGTGACTAGCGGACAAGAGACCCAGTACTTC.

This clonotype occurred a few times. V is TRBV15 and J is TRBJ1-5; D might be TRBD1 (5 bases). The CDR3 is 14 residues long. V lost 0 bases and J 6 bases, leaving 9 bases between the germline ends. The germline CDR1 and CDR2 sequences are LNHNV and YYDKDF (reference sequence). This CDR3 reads CATSRDRVGQPQHF. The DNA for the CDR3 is TGTGCCACCAGCAGAGACAGGGTGGGTCAGCCCCAGCATTTT.

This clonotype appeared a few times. CDR3 DNA sequence: TGTGCCAGCAGTGAACCGACAGGCACAGATACGCAGTATTTT. Its translation: CASSEPTGTDTQYF. This sequence joins TRBV2 and TRBJ2-3; tentative D call: TRBD1 (5 bases). V lost 2 bases and J lost 1, with 7 bases in between. The CDR3 extends over 14 amino acids. The germline V gene has CDR1 SNHLY and CDR2 FYNNEI.

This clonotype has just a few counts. The CDR3 DNA is TGTGCCAGCAGCCAAGCTTCGAGGGGGCCGGACACAGATACGCAGTATTTT. Its protein is CASSQASRGPDTDTQYF. This chain uses TRBV4-2 with TRBJ2-3; 7 nucleotides match TRBD1. This CDR3 spans 17 amino acids. Losses at the gene ends were 1 base for V and 2 bases for J; bases not matched to a gene: 9. Germline V gene sequence: CDR1 LGHNA, CDR2 YNFKEQ.